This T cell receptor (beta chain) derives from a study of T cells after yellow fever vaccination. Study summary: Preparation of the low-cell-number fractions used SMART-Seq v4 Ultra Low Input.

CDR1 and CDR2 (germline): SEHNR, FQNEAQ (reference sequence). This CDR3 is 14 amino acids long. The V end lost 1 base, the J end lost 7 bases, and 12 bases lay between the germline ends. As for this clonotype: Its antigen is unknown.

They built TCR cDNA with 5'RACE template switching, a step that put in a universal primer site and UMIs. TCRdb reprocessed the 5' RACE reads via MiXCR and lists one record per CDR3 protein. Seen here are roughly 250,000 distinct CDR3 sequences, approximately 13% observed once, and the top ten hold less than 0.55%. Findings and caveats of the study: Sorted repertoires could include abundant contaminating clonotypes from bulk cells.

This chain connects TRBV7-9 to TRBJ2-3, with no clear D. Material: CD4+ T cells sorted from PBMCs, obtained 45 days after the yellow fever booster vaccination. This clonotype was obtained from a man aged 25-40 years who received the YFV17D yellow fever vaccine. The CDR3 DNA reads TGTGCCAGCAGCTTAGAAGCTAGTCTCCATACGCAGTATTTT. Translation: CASSLEASLHTQYF.